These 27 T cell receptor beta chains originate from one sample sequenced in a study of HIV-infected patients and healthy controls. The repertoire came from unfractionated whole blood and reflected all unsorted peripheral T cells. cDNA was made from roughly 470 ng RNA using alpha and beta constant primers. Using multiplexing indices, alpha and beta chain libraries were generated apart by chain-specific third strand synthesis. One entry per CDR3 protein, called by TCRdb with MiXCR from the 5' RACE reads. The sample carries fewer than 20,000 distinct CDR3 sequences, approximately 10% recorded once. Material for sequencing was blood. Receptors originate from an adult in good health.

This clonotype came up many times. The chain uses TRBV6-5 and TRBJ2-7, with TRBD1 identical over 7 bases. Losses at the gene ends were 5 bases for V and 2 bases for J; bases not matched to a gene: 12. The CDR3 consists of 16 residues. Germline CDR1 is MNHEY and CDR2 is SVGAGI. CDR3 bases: TGTGCCAGCAGTCGAGGCACGGGACAGAAAACCTACGAGCAGTACTTC. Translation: CASSRGTGQKTYEQYF.

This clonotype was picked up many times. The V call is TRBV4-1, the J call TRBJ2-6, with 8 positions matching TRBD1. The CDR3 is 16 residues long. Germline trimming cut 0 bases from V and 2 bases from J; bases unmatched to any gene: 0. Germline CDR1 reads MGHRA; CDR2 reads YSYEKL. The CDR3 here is CASSQEQGAGANVLTF. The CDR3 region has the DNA TGCGCCAGCAGCCAAGAACAGGGGGCTGGGGCCAACGTCCTGACTTTC.

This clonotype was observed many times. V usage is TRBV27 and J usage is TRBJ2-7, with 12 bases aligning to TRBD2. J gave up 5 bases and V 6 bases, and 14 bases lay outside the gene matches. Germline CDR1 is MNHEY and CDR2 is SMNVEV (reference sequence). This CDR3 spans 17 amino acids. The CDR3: CASSPPSRLAGADEQYF. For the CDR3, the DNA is TGTGCCAGCAGCCCCCCCTCAAGACTAGCGGGAGCTGACGAGCAGTACTTC.

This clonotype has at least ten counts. The CDR3 is CASSHTAYEQYF. In DNA form, the CDR3 reads TGTGCCAGTAGTCATACAGCCTACGAGCAGTACTTC. This sequence joins TRBV19 and TRBJ2-7; D is undetermined. V lost 5 bases and J 2 bases, leaving 7 bases between the germline ends. In germline, CDR1 is LNHDA, CDR2 SQIVND (reference sequence). CDR3 size: 12 residues. Full variable domain (outside the CDR3, taken from reference TRBV19 and TRBJ2-7): DGGITQSPKYLFRKEGQNVTLSCEQNLNHDAMYWYRQDPGQGLRLIYYSQIVNDFQKGDIAEGYSVSREKKESFPLTVTSAQKNPTAFYLCASSHTAYEQYFGPGTRLTVT.

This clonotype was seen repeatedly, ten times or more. CDR3 protein: CASGYRVRGQYF. The CDR3 DNA sequence: TGTGCCAGCGGATACAGGGTTCGGGGCCAGTACTTC. The J gene is TRBJ2-5, the V gene TRBV12-3 or TRBV12-4, with D possibly being TRBD1 (6 bases). The length of the CDR3 is 12 residues. The V and J ends lost 8 bases and 10 bases respectively, with 17 bases between them.

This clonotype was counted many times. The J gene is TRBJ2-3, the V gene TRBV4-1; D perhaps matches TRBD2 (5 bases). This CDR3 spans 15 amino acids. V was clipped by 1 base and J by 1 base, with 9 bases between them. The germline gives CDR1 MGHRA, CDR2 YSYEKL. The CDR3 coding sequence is TGCGCCAGCAGCCAAGCGGGAAGGGGCACAGATACGCAGTATTTT. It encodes CASSQAGRGTDTQYF.

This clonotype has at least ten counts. CDR3 residues: CASSLEQGNEQFF. The CDR3 region has the DNA TGTGCCAGCAGCTTAGAACAGGGGAATGAGCAGTTCTTC. The chain employs TRBV7-9 and TRBJ2-1, with 7 bases that match TRBD1. The CDR3 contains 13 residues. After removal of 1 base from V and 7 bases from J, the junction contained 1 base not matched to a gene. CDR1 is SEHNR and CDR2 is FQNEAQ in the germline V gene (reference sequence).

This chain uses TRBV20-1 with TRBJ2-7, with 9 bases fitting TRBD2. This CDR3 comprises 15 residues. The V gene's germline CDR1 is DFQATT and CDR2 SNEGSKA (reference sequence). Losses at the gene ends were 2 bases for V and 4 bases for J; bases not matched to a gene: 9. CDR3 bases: TGCAGTGCTAGACCCCCCCTAGCGGGACTGTACGAGCAGTACTTC. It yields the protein CSARPPLAGLYEQYF.

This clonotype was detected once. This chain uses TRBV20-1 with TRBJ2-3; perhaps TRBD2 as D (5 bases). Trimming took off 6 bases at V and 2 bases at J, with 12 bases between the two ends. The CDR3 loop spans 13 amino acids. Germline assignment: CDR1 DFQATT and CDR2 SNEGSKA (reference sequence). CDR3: CSARQRPTDTQYF. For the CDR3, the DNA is TGCAGTGCACGGCAGCGGCCCACAGATACGCAGTATTTT.

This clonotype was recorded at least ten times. This CDR3 reads CASSQEGAEQYF. In nucleotides, the CDR3 is TGCGCCAGCAGCCAAGAAGGGGCCGAGCAGTACTTC. V and J are TRBV4-1 and TRBJ2-7, with a weak D call TRBD1 (5 bases). V lost 0 bases and J 6 bases, leaving 6 bases between the germline ends. Germline V gives CDR1 MGHRA, CDR2 YSYEKL. The CDR3 is 12 residues long.

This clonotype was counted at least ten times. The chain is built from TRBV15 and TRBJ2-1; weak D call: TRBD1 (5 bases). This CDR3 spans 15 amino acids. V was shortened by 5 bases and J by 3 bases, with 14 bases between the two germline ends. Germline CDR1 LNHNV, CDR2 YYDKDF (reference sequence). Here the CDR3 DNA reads TGTGCCACCAGCGTCGACAGCGAAAGCTACAATGAGCAGTTCTTC. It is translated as CATSVDSESYNEQFF.

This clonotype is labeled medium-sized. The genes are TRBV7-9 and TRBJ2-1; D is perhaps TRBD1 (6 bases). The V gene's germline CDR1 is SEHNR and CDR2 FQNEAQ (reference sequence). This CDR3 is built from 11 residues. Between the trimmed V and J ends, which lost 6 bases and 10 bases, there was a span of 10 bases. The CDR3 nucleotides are TGTGCCAGCAGTTTTACAGGGGAGCAGTTCTTC. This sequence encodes CASSFTGEQFF.

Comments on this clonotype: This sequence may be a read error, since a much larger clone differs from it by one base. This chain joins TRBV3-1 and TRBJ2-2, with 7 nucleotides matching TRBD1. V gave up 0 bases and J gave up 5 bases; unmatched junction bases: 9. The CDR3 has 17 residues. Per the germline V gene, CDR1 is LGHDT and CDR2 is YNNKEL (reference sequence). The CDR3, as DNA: TGTGCCAGCAGCCAAGAAAGGGGGACAGTCGGGACCGGGGAGCTGTTTTTT. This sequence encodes CASSQERGTVGTGELFF.

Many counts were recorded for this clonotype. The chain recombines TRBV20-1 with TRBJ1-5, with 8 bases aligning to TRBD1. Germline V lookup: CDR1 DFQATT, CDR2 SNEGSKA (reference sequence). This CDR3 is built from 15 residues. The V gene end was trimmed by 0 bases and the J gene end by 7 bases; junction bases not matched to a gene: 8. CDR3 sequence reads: CSARDMRQGFQPQHF. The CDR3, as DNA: TGCAGTGCTAGAGATATGAGACAGGGGTTCCAGCCCCAGCATTTT.

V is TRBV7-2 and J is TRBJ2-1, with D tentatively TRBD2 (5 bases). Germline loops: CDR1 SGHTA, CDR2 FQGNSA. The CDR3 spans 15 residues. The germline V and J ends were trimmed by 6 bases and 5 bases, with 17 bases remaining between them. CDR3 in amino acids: CASSLRTFSHNEQFF. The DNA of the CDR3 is TGTGCCAGCAGTTTGAGGACTTTTTCGCACAATGAGCAGTTCTTC.

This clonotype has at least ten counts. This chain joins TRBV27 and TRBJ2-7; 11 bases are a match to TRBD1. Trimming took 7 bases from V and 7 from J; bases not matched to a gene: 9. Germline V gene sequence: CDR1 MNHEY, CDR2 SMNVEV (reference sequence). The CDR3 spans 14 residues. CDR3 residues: CASTPRTGGKEQYF. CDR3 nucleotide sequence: TGTGCCAGCACCCCCAGGACAGGGGGCAAGGAGCAGTACTTC.

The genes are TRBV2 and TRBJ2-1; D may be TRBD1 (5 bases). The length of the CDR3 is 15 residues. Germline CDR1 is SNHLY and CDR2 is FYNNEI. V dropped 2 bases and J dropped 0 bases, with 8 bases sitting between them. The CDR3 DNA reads TGTGCCAGCAGTGAAAGGGGTTCCTCCTACAATGAGCAGTTCTTC. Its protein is CASSERGSSYNEQFF.

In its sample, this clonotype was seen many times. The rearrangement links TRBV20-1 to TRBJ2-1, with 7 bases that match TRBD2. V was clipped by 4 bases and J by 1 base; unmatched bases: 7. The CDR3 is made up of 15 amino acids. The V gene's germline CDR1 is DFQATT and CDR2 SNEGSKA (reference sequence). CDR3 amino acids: CSAISTGRSYNEQFF. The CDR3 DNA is TGCAGTGCTATCTCTACCGGGAGGTCCTACAATGAGCAGTTCTTC.

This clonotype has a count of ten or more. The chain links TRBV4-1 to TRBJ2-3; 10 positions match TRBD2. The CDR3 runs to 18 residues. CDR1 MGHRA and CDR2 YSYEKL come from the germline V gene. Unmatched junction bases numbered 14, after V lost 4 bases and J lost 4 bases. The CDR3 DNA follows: TGCGCCAGCAGCCCAGGGAGGGCGGCTAGCGGGAGCGCAGATACGCAGTATTTT. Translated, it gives CASSPGRAASGSADTQYF.

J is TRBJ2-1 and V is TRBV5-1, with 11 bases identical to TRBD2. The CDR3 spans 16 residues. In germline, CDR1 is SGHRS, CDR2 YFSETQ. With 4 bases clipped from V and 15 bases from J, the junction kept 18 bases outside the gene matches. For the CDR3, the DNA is TGCGCCAGCAGCGCCGCCGCGACTAGCGGGGCCGCTCATCCGTTCTTC. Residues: CASSAAATSGAAHPFF.

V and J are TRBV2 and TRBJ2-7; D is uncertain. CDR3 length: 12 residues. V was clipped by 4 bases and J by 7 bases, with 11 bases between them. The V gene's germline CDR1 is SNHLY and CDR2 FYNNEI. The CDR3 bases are TGTGCCAGCAGTGTAAGAGGTCTTGAGCAGTACTTC. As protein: CASSVRGLEQYF. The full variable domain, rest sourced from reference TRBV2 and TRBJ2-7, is EPEVTQTPSHQVTQMGQEVILRCVPISNHLYFYWYRQILGQKVEFLVSFYNNEISEKSEIFDDQFSVERPDGSNFTLKIRSTKLEDSAMYFCASSVRGLEQYFGPGTRLTVT.

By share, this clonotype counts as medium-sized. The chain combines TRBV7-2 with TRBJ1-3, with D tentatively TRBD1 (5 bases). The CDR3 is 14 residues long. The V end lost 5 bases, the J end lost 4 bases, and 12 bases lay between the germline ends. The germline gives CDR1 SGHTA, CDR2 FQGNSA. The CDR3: CASSPPGPGNTIYF. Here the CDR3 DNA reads TGTGCCAGCAGCCCCCCAGGGCCCGGAAACACCATATATTTT.

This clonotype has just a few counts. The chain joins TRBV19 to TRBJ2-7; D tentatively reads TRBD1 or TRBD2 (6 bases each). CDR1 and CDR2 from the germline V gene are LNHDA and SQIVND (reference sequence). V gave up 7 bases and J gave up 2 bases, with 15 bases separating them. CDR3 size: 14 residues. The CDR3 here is CASNRGPGPYEQYF. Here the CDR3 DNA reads TGTGCCAGTAACCGGGGGCCGGGTCCCTACGAGCAGTACTTC. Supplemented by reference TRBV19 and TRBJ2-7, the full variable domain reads DGGITQSPKYLFRKEGQNVTLSCEQNLNHDAMYWYRQDPGQGLRLIYYSQIVNDFQKGDIAEGYSVSREKKESFPLTVTSAQKNPTAFYLCASNRGPGPYEQYFGPGTRLTVT.

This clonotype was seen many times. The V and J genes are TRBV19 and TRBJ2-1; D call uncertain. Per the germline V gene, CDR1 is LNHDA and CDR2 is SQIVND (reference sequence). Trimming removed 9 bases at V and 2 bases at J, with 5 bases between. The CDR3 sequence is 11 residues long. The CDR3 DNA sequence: TGTGCCAGCCTCGCCTACAATGAGCAGTTCTTC. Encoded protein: CASLAYNEQFF.

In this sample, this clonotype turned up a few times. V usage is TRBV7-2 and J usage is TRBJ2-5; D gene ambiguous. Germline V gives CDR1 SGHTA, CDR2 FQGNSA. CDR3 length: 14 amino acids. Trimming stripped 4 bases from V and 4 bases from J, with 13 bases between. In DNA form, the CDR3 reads TGTGCCAGCAGCTCTCGTTTCGGCTCAGAGACCCAGTACTTC. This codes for CASSSRFGSETQYF.

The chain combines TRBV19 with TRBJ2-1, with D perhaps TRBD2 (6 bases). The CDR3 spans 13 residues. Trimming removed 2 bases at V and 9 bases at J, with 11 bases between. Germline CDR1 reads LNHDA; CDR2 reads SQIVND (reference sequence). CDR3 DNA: TGTGCCAGTAGTATAATAGAGACTAGTGAGCAGTTCTTC. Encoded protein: CASSIIETSEQFF.

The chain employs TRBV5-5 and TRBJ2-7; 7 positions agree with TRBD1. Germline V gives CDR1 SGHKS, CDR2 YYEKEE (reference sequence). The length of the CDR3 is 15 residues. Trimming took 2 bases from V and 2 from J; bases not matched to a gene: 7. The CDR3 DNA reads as TGTGCCAGCAGCTTATCCGGGACAGCAGCCTACGAGCAGTACTTC. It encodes CASSLSGTAAYEQYF.